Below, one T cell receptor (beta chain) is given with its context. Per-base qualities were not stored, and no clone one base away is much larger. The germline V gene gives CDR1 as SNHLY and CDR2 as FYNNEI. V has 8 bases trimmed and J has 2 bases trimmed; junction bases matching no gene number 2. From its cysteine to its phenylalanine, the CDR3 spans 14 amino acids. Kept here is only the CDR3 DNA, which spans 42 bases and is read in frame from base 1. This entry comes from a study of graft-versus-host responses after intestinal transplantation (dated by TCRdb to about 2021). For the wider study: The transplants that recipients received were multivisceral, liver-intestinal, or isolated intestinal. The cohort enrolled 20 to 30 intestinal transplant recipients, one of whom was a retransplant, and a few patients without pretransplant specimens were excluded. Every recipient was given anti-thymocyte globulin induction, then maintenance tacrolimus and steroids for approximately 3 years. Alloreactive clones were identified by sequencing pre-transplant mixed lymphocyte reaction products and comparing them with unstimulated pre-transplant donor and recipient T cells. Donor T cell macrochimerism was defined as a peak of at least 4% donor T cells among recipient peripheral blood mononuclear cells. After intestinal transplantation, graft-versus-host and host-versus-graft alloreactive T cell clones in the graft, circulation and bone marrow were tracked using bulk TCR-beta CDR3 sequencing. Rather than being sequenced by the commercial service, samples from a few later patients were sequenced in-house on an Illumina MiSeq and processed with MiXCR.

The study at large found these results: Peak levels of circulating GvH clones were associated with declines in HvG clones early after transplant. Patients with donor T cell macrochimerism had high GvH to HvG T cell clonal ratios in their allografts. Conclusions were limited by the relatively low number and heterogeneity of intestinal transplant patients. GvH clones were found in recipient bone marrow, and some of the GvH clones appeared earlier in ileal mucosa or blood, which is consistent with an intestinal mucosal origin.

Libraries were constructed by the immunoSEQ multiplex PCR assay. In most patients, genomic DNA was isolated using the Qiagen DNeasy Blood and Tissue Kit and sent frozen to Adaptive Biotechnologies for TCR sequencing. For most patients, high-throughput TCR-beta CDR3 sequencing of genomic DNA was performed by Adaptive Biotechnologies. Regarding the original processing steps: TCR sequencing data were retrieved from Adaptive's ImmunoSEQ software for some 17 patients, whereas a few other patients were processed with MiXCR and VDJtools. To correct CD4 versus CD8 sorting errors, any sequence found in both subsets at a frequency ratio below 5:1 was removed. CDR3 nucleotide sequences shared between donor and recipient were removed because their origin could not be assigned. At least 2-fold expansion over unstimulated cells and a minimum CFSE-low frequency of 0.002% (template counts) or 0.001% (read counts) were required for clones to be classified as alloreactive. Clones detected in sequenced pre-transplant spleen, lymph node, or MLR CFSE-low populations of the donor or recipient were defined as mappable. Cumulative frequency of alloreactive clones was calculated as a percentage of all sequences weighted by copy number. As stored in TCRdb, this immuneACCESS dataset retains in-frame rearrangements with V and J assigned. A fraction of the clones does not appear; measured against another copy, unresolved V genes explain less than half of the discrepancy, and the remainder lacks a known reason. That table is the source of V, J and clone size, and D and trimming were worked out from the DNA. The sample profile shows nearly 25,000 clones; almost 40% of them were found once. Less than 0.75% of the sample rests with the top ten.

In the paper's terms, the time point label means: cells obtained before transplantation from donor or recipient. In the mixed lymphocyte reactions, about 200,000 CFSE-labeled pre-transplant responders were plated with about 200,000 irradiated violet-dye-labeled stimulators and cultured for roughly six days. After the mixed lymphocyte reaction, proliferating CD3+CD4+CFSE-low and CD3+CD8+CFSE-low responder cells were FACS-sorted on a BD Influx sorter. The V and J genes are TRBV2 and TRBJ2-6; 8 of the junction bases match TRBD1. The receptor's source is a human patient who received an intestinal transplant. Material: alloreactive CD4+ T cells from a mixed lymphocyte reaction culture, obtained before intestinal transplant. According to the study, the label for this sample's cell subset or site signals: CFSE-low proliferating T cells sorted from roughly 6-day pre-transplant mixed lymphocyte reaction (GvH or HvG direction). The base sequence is TGTGCCAGCGAACAGGGGGCTGGGGCCAACGTCCTGACTTTC. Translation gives CASEQGAGANVLTF.